The 22 T cell receptor beta chains reported below all come from one sample, sequenced in a study of CD8+ T cells in alopecia areata. Extracted RNA was reverse transcribed into cDNA, the sequencing template. Only in-frame clones appear in the TCRdb table, and some are missing; sequencing was by immunoSEQ multiplex PCR. This table holds 200,000 or so clones, roughly three fifths found once. Sequenced: CD8+ T cells sorted from blood. The receptors stem from a human donor in good health.

The chain recombines TRBV11-2 with TRBJ2-2; 11 bases agree with TRBD2. The CDR3 has 16 amino acids. V shed 5 bases and J 5 bases; nucleotides not matched to a gene: 7. The germline V gene has CDR1 SGHAT and CDR2 FQNNGV. CDR3 sequence reads: CASSPASSGGTGELFF. In DNA, the CDR3 is TGTGCCAGCAGCCCAGCCTCTAGCGGGGGGACCGGGGAGCTGTTTTTT.

V is TRBV29-1 and J is TRBJ1-1, with TRBD1 identical over 7 bases. V was pared by 3 bases and J by 0 bases, with 13 bases of the junction left unmatched. Germline V gene sequence: CDR1 SQVTM, CDR2 ANQGSEA. The CDR3 has 17 amino acids. The CDR3 spells CSVEFPWTGNMNTEAFF. The CDR3 DNA reads TGCAGCGTTGAGTTCCCCTGGACAGGTAACATGAACACTGAAGCTTTCTTT.

This clone was counted only a few times. This chain joins TRBV6-5 and TRBJ2-1; perhaps TRBD2 as D (6 bases). V lost 1 base and J lost 0, with 10 bases in between. CDR3 length: 16 amino acids. Looked up from germline, CDR1 is MNHEY and CDR2 is SVGAGI. CDR3 sequence reads: CASSYYGLSSYNEQFF. Written as DNA, the CDR3 is TGTGCCAGCAGTTACTACGGACTAAGCTCCTACAATGAGCAGTTCTTC.

The chain carries TRBV7-9 and TRBJ2-2, with D possibly called TRBD1 or TRBD2 (5 bases each). The CDR3 spans 16 residues. From germline, CDR1 is SEHNR and CDR2 FQNEAQ (reference sequence). V was clipped by 5 bases and J by 4 bases, with 17 bases between them. For the CDR3, the DNA is TGTGCCAGCAGCCACGGGACCCTGGGGACCACCGGGGAGCTGTTTTTT. Its translation is CASSHGTLGTTGELFF.

This clone has a single count. This chain joins TRBV4-2 and TRBJ1-1; possible D gene TRBD1, 6 bases. The V end lost 3 bases, the J end lost 6 bases, and 11 bases lay between the germline ends. Per the germline V gene, CDR1 is LGHNA and CDR2 is YNFKEQ. The CDR3 totals 13 residues. In nucleotides, the CDR3 is TGTGCCAGCAGCCAGTCAGGGGATGCTGAAGCTTTCTTT. Amino acid sequence: CASSQSGDAEAFF.

This clone was seen a single time. Written as DNA, the CDR3 is TGTGCCAGCAGCTTAGTAACTGATCCCTACGAGCAGTACTTC. Amino acid sequence: CASSLVTDPYEQYF. The gene calls are TRBV7-9 and TRBJ2-7, with no clear D. Per the germline V gene, CDR1 is SEHNR and CDR2 is FQNEAQ (reference sequence). This CDR3 is built from 14 residues. Trimming pared 1 base from V and 2 bases from J, leaving 9 bases between.

V usage is TRBV4-1 and J usage is TRBJ2-7; 7 bases map to TRBD2. The CDR3 covers 15 residues. Trimming at V came to 0 bases and at J to 2 bases, leaving 4 bases not matched to a gene. CDR1 and CDR2 from the germline V gene are MGHRA and YSYEKL. CDR3 sequence (DNA): TGCGCCAGCAGCCAAGAGGCTAGCGGAGCCTACGAGCAGTACTTC. It translates to CASSQEASGAYEQYF.

The chain joins TRBV30 to TRBJ2-1; 7 bases align to TRBD2. Germline assignment: CDR1 GTSNPN and CDR2 SVGIG (reference sequence). Unmatched junction bases numbered 11, after V lost 5 bases and J lost 4 bases. The CDR3 consists of 15 residues. CDR3 in amino acids: CAWGESGAIYNEQFF. The CDR3 DNA reads TGTGCCTGGGGGGAGAGCGGGGCAATATACAATGAGCAGTTCTTC.

The DNA of the CDR3 is TGTGCCAGCAGTATCCTACAGGGAAGCACTGAAGCTTTCTTT. Protein product: CASSILQGSTEAFF. The chain has TRBV27 and TRBJ1-1; tentative D call: TRBD1 (6 bases). Germline lookup yields CDR1 MNHEY and CDR2 SMNVEV (reference sequence). Trimming stripped 5 bases from V and 4 bases from J, with 14 bases between. The CDR3 spans 14 residues.

The chain joins TRBV4-1 to TRBJ2-7; D is uncertain. V shed 0 bases and J shed 3 bases, with 9 bases lying between them. The V gene's germline CDR1 is MGHRA and CDR2 YSYEKL. The CDR3 runs to 14 residues. DNA for the CDR3: TGCGCCAGCAGCCAAGATATCCCCAACTACGAGCAGTACTTC. It codes for CASSQDIPNYEQYF.

This chain links TRBV30 with TRBJ2-5; TRBD2 matches 11 bases. CDR3 size: 18 residues. V shed 0 bases, J shed 1 base, and the junction held 10 bases outside the gene matches. Germline assignment: CDR1 GTSNPN and CDR2 SVGIG (reference sequence). The CDR3 loop is CAWSVSLAGGWGQETQYF. Written as DNA, the CDR3 is TGTGCCTGGAGTGTCTCGCTAGCGGGGGGCTGGGGCCAAGAGACCCAGTACTTC.

The V and J genes are TRBV7-2 and TRBJ2-1; 11 nucleotides align to TRBD2. Germline CDR1 reads SGHTA; CDR2 reads FQGNSA. V was pared by 4 bases and J by 4 bases, with 3 bases of the junction left unmatched. The CDR3 spans 15 residues. CDR3 amino acids: CASSYSGGVYNEQFF. DNA for the CDR3: TGTGCCAGCAGCTATAGCGGGGGGGTGTACAATGAGCAGTTCTTC.

This clone was seen once. The V and J genes are TRBV15 and TRBJ2-7, with a tentative D call TRBD1 (6 bases). There are 14 residues in the CDR3. Germline V lookup: CDR1 LNHNV, CDR2 YYDKDF (reference sequence). Trimming took off 0 bases at V and 3 bases at J, with 9 bases between the two ends. In DNA, the CDR3 is TGTGCCACCAGCAGAGACACAGGGTACTACGAGCAGTACTTC. Amino acids: CATSRDTGYYEQYF.

The chain links TRBV7-9 to TRBJ1-5; TRBD1 aligns across 8 bases. The germline V gene has CDR1 SEHNR and CDR2 FQNEAQ (reference sequence). CDR3 length equals 15 residues. V lost 5 bases and J lost 0; bases outside the gene matches: 3. The CDR3 DNA reads TGTGCCAGCAGCACGGACAGGGCTAGCAATCAGCCCCAGCATTTT. Protein product: CASSTDRASNQPQHF. The complete variable domain, with remaining parts taken from reference TRBV7-9 and TRBJ1-5, reads DTGVSQNPRHKITKRGQNVTFRCDPISEHNRLYWYRQTLGQGPEFLTYFQNEAQLEKSRLLSDRFSAERPKGSFSTLEIQRTEQGDSAMYLCASSTDRASNQPQHFGDGTRLSIL.

The rearrangement uses TRBV19 and TRBJ1-5; 7 bases are a match to TRBD1. V lost 7 bases, J lost 2 bases, and 8 bases stayed unmatched. The CDR3 is 15 amino acids. Germline-derived CDR1 and CDR2 are LNHDA and SQIVND (reference sequence). CDR3 sequence: CASTPGGMGNQPQHF. Here the CDR3 DNA reads TGTGCCAGTACCCCAGGGGGTATGGGCAATCAGCCCCAGCATTTT.

V and J are TRBV29-1 and TRBJ2-7; perhaps TRBD1 as D (6 bases). In germline, CDR1 is SQVTM, CDR2 ANQGSEA. The CDR3 runs 12 residues. V was shortened by 3 bases and J by 5 bases, with 11 bases between the two germline ends. CDR3: CSVEAQGNEQYF. DNA of the CDR3: TGCAGCGTTGAGGCTCAGGGGAACGAGCAGTACTTC.

The chain joins TRBV6-5 to TRBJ1-2; D ambiguous. The CDR3 spans 13 residues. CDR1 is MNHEY and CDR2 is SVGAGI in the germline V gene. Between the trimmed V and J ends, which lost 3 bases and 3 bases, there was a span of 8 bases. The CDR3 bases are TGTGCCAGCAGTTATGGCGTAGACTATGGCTACACCTTC. It is translated as CASSYGVDYGYTF.

This clone was seen only a few times. The chain couples TRBV7-2 to TRBJ2-5, with 10 bases lining up with TRBD2. Germline trimming cut 6 bases from V and 5 bases from J; bases unmatched to any gene: 12. The CDR3 loop spans 16 amino acids. Per the germline V gene, CDR1 is SGHTA and CDR2 is FQGNSA. CDR3 nucleotides: TGTGCCAGCAGTCCGTCGTGGCTAGCGGGGGAGGAGACCCAGTACTTC. Translated: CASSPSWLAGEETQYF.

The chain has TRBV2 and TRBJ2-3; D perhaps matches TRBD2 (5 bases). Deletions cut 5 bases from V and 5 bases from J, with 14 bases between. This CDR3 spans 14 amino acids. Germline-derived CDR1 and CDR2 are SNHLY and FYNNEI. CDR3 sequence (DNA): TGTGCCAGCAGTCAAGGACTTGCATTAGATACGCAGTATTTT. Translating it yields CASSQGLALDTQYF.

The rearrangement uses TRBV25-1 and TRBJ1-2, with 9 positions matching TRBD1. V dropped 4 bases and J dropped 3; count of bases not matched to a gene: 0. The CDR3 has 13 amino acids. Germline CDR1 and CDR2: MGHDK and SYGVNS. The CDR3 coding sequence is TGTGCCAGCAGTGGACAGGGGGACTATGGCTACACCTTC. Translation: CASSGQGDYGYTF.

This clone was counted a few times. The chain has TRBV7-9 and TRBJ2-7, with 9 bases lining up with TRBD1. Germline CDR1 SEHNR, CDR2 FQNEAQ (reference sequence). V dropped 4 bases and J dropped 5; count of bases not matched to a gene: 0. The CDR3 has 12 amino acids. CDR3 residues: CASSWTGDEQYF. The CDR3 DNA reads as TGTGCCAGCAGCTGGACAGGGGACGAGCAGTACTTC. The complete variable domain, with remaining parts taken from reference TRBV7-9 and TRBJ2-7, reads DTGVSQNPRHKITKRGQNVTFRCDPISEHNRLYWYRQTLGQGPEFLTYFQNEAQLEKSRLLSDRFSAERPKGSFSTLEIQRTEQGDSAMYLCASSWTGDEQYFGPGTRLTVT.

This chain joins TRBV27 and TRBJ1-4; D not resolved. Trimming pared 7 bases from V and 8 bases from J, leaving 17 bases between. This CDR3 contains 14 residues. The germline gives CDR1 MNHEY, CDR2 SMNVEV (reference sequence). Written as DNA, the CDR3 is TGTGCCAGCAAGGTCTCCCCAGCCAACGAAAAACTGTTTTTT. Its protein product is CASKVSPANEKLFF.